This T cell receptor beta chain appears in the sequencing data of a study of PD-L1 blockade in urothelial cancer. About the study: Patients went on atezolizumab around 2014, receiving 1,200 mg intravenously every 3 weeks. Counts from blood samples showed a median of about 150,000 T cells.

Concerning this clone: The antigen is unknown.

Study results and limitations: For durable-benefit patients, tumor-associated blood clones expanded more at 3 weeks.

Using immunoSEQ multiplex PCR, the repertoire was profiled, and TCRdb retains in-frame clones only, with some absent. Seen here are about 82,000 clones, 90% observed once, and the top ten hold roughly 10%. This receptor was identified in a man aged 60 to 75 with urothelial cancer. The specimen was PBMCs, collected around atezolizumab (anti-PD-L1) treatment.

CDR3 DNA: TGTGCCAGCAGCTTAGCCCTGAAGTTCTTGACAGACGGTCCCACAGATACGCAGTATTTT. As protein: CASSLALKFLTDGPTDTQYF. The chain combines TRBV13 with TRBJ2-3; the D gene is possibly TRBD1 (5 bases). The CDR3 is 20 residues long. CDR1 and CDR2 from the germline V gene are PRHDT and FYEKMQ (reference sequence). V lost 1 base to trimming and J lost 2 bases, with 25 bases between them.